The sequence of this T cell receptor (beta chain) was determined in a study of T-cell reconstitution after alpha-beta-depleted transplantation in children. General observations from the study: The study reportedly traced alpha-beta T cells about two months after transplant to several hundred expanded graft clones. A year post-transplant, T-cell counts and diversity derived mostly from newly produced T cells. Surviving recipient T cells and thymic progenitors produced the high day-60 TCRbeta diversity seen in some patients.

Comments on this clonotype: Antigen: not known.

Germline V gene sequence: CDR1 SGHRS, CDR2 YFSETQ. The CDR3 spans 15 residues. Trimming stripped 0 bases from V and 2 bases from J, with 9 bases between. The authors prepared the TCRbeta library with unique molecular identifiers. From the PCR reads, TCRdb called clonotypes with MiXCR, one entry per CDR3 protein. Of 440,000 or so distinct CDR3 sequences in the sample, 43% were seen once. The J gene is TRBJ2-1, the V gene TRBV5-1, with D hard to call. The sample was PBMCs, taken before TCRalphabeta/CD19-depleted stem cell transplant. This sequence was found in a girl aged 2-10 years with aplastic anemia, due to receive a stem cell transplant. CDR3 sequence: CASSLVGGPYNEQFF. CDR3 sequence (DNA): TGCGCCAGCAGCTTGGTAGGCGGCCCCTACAATGAGCAGTTCTTC.